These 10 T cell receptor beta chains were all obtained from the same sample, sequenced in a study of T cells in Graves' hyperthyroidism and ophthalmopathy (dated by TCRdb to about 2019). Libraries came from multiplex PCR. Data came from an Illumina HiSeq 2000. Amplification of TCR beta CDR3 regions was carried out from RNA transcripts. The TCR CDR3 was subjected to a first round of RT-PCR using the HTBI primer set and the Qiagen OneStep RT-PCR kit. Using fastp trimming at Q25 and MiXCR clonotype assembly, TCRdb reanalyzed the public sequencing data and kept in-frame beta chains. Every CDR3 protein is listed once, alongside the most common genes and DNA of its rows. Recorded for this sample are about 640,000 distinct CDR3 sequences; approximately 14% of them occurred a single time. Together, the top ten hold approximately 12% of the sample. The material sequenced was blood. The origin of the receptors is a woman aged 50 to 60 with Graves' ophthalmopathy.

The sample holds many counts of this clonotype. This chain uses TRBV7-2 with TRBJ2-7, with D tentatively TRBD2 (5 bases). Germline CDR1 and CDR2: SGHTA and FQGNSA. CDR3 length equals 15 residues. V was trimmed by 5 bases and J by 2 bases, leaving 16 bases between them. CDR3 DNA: TGTGCCAGCAGCCCGGGATCCCGGGCGACCTACGAGCAGTACTTC. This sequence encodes CASSPGSRATYEQYF.

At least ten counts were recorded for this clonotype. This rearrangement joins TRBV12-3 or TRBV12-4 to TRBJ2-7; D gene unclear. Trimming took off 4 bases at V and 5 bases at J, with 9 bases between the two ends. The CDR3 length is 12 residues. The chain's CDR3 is CASSWVKNEQYF. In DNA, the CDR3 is TGTGCCAGCAGTTGGGTCAAAAACGAGCAGTACTTC.

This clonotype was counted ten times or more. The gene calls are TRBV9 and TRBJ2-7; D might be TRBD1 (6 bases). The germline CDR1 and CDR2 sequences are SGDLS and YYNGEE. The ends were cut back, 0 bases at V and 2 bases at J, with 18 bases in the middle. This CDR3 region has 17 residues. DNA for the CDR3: TGTGCCAGCAGCGTAGCTGATTCGGGGACACCCACCTACGAGCAGTACTTC. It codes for CASSVADSGTPTYEQYF.

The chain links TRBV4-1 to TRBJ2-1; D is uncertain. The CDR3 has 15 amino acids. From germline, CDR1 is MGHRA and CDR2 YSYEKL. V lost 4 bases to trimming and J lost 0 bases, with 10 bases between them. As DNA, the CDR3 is TGCGCCAGCAGCCCGAGCTGGAGCTCCTACAATGAGCAGTTCTTC. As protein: CASSPSWSSYNEQFF.

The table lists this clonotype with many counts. The CDR3 spells CASRFGNNSPLHF. The CDR3 DNA reads as TGTGCCAGCAGGTTCGGGAACAATTCACCCCTCCACTTT. The chain employs TRBV28 and TRBJ1-6; D is ambiguous. Trimming shortened V by 6 bases and J by 7 bases, and 10 bases separated the two germline ends. Germline V gives CDR1 MDHEN, CDR2 SYDVKM. CDR3 length: 13 residues.

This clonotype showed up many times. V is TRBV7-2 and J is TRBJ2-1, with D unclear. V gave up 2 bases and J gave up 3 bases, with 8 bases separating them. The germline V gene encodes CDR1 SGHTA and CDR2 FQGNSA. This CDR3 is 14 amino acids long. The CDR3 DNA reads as TGTGCCAGCAGCTTAATTACGGTCTACAATGAGCAGTTCTTC. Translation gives CASSLITVYNEQFF.

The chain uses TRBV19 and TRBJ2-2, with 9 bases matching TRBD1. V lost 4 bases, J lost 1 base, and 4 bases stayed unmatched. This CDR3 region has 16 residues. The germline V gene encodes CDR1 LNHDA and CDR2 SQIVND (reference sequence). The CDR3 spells CASSTTGGQNTGELFF. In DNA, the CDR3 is TGTGCCAGTAGTACAACAGGGGGCCAGAACACCGGGGAGCTGTTTTTT.

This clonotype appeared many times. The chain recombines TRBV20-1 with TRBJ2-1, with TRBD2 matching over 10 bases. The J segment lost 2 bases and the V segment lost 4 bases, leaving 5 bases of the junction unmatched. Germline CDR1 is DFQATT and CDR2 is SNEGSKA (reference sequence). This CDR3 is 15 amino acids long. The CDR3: CSATGAGGTYNEQFF. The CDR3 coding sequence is TGCAGTGCTACCGGAGCGGGAGGGACCTACAATGAGCAGTTCTTC.

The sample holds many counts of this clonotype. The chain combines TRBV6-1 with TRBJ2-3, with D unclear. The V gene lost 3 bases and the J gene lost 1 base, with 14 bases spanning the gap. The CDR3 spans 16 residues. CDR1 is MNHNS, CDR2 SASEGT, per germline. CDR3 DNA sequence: TGTGCCAGCAGTGACAGCTCAGTGAGCCGCACAGATACGCAGTATTTT. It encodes CASSDSSVSRTDTQYF.

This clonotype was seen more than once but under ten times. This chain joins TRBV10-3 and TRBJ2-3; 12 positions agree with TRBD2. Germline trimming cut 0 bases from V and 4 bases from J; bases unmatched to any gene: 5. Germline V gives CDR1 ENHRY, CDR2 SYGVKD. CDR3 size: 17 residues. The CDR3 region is CAISESTSGRGSDTQYF. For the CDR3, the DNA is TGTGCCATCAGTGAGTCGACTAGCGGGAGAGGTTCAGATACGCAGTATTTT.